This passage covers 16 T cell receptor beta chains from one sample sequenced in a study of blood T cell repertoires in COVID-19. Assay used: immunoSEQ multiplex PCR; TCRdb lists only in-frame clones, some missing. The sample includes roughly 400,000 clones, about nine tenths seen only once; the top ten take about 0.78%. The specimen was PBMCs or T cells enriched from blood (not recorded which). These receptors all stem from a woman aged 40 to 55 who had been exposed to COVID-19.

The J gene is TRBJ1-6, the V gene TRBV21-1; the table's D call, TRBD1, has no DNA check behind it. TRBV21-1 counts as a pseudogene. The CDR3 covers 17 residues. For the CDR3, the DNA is TGTGCCAGCAGCAAAGGAGGGAGCAGGGGAAGGGGATCACCCCTCCACTTT. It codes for CASSKGGSRGRGSPLHF.

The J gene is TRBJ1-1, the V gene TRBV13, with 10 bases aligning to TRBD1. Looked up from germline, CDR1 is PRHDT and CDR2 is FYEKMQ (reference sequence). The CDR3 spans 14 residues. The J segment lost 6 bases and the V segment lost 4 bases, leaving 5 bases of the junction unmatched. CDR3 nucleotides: TGTGCCAGCAGCTGGGACAGGGGTGGCGCTGAAGCTTTCTTT. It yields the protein CASSWDRGGAEAFF.

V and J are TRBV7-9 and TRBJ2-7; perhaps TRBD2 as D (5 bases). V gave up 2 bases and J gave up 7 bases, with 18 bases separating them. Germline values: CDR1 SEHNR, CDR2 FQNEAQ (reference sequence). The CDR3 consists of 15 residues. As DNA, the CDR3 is TGTGCCAGCAGCTTAAAGGGAGTAAGGTCGAGTGAGCAGTACTTC. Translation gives CASSLKGVRSSEQYF.

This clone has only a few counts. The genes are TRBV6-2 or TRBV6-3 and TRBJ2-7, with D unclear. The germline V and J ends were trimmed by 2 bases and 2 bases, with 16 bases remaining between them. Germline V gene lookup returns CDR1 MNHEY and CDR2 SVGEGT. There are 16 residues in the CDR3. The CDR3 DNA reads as TGTGCCAGCAGTTACAGTTACCGTACACCAACCTACGAGCAGTACTTC. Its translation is CASSYSYRTPTYEQYF.

Here the CDR3 reads CAWNKGPGNTIYF. CDR3 nucleotides: TGTGCCTGGAACAAGGGGCCTGGAAACACCATATATTTT. The V gene is TRBV30, the J gene TRBJ1-3; D is possibly TRBD1 (5 bases). Germline V CDR1 and CDR2: GTSNPN, SVGIG (reference sequence). Trimming stripped 4 bases from V and 2 bases from J, with 9 bases between. This CDR3 is 13 amino acids long.

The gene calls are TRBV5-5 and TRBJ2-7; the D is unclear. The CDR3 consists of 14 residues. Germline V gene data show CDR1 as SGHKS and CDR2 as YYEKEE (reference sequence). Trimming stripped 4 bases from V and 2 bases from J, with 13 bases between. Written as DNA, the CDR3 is TGTGCCAGCAGCGTAGACCCTCTAGCCTACGAGCAGTACTTC. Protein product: CASSVDPLAYEQYF.

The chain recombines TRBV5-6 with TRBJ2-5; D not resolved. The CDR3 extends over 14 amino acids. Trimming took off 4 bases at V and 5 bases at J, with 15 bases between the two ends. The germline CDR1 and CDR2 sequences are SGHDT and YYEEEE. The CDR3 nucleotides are TGTGCCAGCAGCCGAGAGTCGCGGCAGGAGACCCAGTACTTC. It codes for CASSRESRQETQYF.

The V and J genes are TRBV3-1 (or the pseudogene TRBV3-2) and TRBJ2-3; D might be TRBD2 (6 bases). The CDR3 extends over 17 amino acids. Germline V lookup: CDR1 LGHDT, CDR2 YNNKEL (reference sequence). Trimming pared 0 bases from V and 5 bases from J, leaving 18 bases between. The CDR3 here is CASSQEDAGSRGDTQYF. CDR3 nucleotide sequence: TGTGCCAGCAGCCAAGAGGACGCGGGATCTCGGGGAGATACGCAGTATTTT.

The CDR3 DNA sequence: TGTGCCAGTAGTAGGCCGGGGTCGAACCCCTACAATGAGCAGTTCTTC. Protein sequence: CASSRPGSNPYNEQFF. This rearrangement joins TRBV19 to TRBJ2-1, with D tentatively TRBD2 (5 bases). Germline CDR1 is LNHDA and CDR2 is SQIVND (reference sequence). The CDR3 consists of 16 residues. V lost 4 bases, J lost 2 bases, and 15 bases lay in between.

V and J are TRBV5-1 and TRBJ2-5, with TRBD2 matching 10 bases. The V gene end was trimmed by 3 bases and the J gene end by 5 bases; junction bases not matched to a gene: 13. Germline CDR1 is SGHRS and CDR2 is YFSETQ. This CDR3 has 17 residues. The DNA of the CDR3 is TGCGCCAGCAGCTCCCCCCAGCGGGAGGGCCGTCTGGAGACCCAGTACTTC. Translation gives CASSSPQREGRLETQYF.

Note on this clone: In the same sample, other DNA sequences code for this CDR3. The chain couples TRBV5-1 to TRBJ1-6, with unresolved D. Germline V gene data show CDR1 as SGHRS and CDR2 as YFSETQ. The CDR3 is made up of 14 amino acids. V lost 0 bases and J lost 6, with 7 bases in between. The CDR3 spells CASSLEGANSPLHF. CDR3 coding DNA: TGCGCCAGCAGCTTGGAGGGAGCTAATTCACCCCTCCACTTT.

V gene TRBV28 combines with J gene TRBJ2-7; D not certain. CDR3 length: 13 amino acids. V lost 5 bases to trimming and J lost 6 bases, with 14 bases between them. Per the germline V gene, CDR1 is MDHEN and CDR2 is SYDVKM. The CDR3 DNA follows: TGTGCCAGCAGTGAAATCTGGCAGGTCGAGCAGTACTTC. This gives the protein CASSEIWQVEQYF.

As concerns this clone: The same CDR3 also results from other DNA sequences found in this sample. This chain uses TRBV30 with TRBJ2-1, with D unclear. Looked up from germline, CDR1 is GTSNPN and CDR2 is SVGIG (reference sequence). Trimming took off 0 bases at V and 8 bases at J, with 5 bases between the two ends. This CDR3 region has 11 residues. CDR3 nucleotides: TGTGCCTGGAGTGTACTCGATGAGCAGTTCTTC. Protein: CAWSVLDEQFF. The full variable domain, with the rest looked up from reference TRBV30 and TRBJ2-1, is SQTIHQWPATLVQPVGSPLSLECTVEGTSNPNLYWYRQAAGRGLQLLFYSVGIGQISSEVPQNLSASRPQDRQFILSSKKLLLSDSGFYLCAWSVLDEQFFGPGTRLTVL.

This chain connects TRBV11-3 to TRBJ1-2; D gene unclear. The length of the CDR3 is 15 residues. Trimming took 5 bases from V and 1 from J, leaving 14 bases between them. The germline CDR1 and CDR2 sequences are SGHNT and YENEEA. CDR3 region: CASSLRIGNNYGYTF. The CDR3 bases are TGTGCCAGCAGCCTACGGATCGGGAATAACTATGGCTACACCTTC. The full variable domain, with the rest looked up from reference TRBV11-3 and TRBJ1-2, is EAGVVQSPRYKIIEKKQPVAFWCNPISGHNTLYWYLQNLGQGPELLIRYENEEAVDDSQLPKDRFSAERLKGVDSTLKIQPAELGDSAVYLCASSLRIGNNYGYTFGSGTRLTVV.

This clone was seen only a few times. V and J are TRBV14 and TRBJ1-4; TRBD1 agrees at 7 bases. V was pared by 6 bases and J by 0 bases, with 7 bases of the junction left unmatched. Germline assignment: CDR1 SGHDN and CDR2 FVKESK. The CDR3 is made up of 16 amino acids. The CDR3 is CASRLGQYATNEKLFF. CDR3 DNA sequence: TGTGCCAGCAGGTTGGGACAGTATGCAACTAATGAAAAACTGTTTTTT.

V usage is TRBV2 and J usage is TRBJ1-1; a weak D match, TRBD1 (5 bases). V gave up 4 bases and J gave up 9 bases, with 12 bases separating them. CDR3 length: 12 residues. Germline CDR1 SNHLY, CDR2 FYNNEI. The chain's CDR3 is CASSGTGGQAFF. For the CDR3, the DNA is TGTGCCAGCAGTGGAACAGGTGGACAAGCTTTCTTT.